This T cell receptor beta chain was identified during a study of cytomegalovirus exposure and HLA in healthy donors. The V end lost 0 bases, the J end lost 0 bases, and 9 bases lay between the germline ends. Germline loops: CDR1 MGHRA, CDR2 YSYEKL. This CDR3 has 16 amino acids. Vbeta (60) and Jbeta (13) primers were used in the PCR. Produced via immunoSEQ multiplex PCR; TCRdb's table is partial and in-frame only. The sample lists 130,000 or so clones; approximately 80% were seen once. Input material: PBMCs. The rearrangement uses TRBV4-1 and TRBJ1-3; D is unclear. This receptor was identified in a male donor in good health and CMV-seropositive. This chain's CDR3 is CASSQDLRASGNTIYF. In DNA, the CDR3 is TGCGCCAGCAGCCAAGATCTAAGAGCCTCTGGAAACACCATATATTTT.